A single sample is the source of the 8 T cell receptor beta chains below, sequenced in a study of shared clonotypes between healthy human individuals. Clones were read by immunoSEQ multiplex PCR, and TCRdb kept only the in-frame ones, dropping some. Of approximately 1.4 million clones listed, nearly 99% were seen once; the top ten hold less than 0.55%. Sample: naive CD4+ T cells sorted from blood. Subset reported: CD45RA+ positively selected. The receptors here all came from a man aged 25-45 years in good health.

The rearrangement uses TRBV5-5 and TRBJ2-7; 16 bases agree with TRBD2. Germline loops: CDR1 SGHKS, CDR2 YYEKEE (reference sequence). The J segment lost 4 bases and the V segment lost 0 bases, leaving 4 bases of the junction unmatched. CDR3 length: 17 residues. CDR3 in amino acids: CASSLVGTSGREYEQYF. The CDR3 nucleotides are TGTGCCAGCAGCTTGGTAGGGACTAGCGGGAGGGAATACGAGCAGTACTTC.

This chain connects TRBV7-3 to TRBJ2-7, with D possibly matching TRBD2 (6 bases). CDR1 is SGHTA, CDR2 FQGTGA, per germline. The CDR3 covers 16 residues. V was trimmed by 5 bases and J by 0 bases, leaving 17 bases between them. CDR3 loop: CASSPGPGTPSYEQYF. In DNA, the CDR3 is TGTGCCAGCAGCCCAGGGCCCGGGACTCCCTCCTACGAGCAGTACTTC.

The CDR3 DNA reads TGTGCCAGCTCCATTACGAGAGAAGCCTACGAGCAGTACTTC. This gives the protein CASSITREAYEQYF. The gene calls are TRBV18 and TRBJ2-7; D remains unclear. Between the trimmed V and J ends, which lost 6 bases and 2 bases, there was a span of 14 bases. CDR3 length: 14 amino acids. Per germline, CDR1 KGHSH and CDR2 LQKENI.

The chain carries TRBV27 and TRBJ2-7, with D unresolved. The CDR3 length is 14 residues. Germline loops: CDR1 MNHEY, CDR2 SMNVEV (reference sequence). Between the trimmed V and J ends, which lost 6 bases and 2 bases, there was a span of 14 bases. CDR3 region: CASSRSRSAYEQYF. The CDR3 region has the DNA TGTGCCAGCAGCCGCAGTAGGTCTGCCTACGAGCAGTACTTC.

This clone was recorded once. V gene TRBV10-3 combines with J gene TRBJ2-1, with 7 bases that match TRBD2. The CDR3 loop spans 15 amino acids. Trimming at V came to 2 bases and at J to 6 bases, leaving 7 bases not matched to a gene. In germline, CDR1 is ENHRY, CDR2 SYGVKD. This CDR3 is CAISETTSFSNEQFF. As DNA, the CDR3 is TGTGCCATCAGTGAGACGACTAGCTTCTCCAATGAGCAGTTCTTC.

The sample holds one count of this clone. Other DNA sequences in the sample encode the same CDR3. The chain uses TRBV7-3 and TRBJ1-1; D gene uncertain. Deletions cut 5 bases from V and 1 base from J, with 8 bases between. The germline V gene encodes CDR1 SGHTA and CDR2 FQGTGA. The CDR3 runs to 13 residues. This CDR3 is CASSPDGNTEAFF. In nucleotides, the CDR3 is TGTGCCAGCAGCCCAGACGGGAACACTGAAGCTTTCTTT.

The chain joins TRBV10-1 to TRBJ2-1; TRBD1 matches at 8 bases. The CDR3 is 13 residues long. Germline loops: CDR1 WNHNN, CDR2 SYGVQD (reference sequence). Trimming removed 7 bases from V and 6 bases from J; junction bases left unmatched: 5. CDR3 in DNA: TGCGCCAGCACCGGACAGGGCGGCAATGAGCAGTTCTTC. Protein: CASTGQGGNEQFF.

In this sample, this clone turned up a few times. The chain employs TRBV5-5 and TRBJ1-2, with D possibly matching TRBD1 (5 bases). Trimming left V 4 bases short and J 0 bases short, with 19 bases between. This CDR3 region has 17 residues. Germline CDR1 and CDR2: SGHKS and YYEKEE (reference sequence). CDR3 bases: TGTGCCAGCAGCGATCCTTGGGCGCGAGGGGCTAACTATGGCTACACCTTC. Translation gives CASSDPWARGANYGYTF.